One and the same sample provided the 11 T cell receptor beta chains below, sequenced in a study of neoadjuvant nivolumab and ipilimumab in lung cancer. The table came from immunoSEQ multiplex PCR; TCRdb's copy has only in-frame clones and leaves some out. The profile shows 20,000 to 25,000 clones, more than 70% of them singletons. The starting material was peripheral blood, obtained before neoadjuvant nivolumab, alone or with ipilimumab. These receptor sequences come from an adult with non-small cell lung cancer.

This rearrangement joins TRBV5-8 to TRBJ1-2, with D maybe TRBD1 (6 bases). Germline values: CDR1 SGHTS, CDR2 YDEGEE. CDR3 size: 15 residues. The ends were cut back, 0 bases at V and 8 bases at J, with 17 bases in the middle. CDR3 coding DNA: TGTGCCAGCAGCTTGGGATACAGGGTGTTGTCGGGCTACACCTTC. It is translated as CASSLGYRVLSGYTF.

The chain carries TRBV5-5 and TRBJ2-5; D is perhaps TRBD1 (6 bases). There are 15 residues in the CDR3. V was cut by 0 bases and J by 5 bases, with 14 bases left in between. Germline V gives CDR1 SGHKS, CDR2 YYEKEE (reference sequence). This chain's CDR3 is CASSLGYRVEETQYF. The CDR3 nucleotides read TGTGCCAGCAGCTTGGGGTACAGGGTGGAGGAGACCCAGTACTTC.

This sequence joins TRBV7-8 and TRBJ2-2; 9 nucleotides match TRBD2. The V segment lost 5 bases and the J segment 2 bases; nucleotides outside the gene matches: 9. CDR3 length: 17 residues. Germline CDR1 is SGHVS and CDR2 is FQNEAQ. The CDR3 loop is CASSPFSGRSNTGELFF. The DNA of the CDR3 is TGTGCCAGCAGCCCATTTAGCGGGAGAAGTAACACCGGGGAGCTGTTTTTT.

The V and J genes are TRBV5-1 and TRBJ1-1, with D perhaps TRBD1 (6 bases). Germline V gene lookup returns CDR1 SGHRS and CDR2 YFSETQ. V lost 4 bases, J lost 0 bases, and 13 bases lay in between. The CDR3 totals 15 residues. The chain's CDR3 is CASSPRTEMNTEAFF. DNA of the CDR3: TGCGCCAGCAGCCCCAGGACAGAGATGAACACTGAAGCTTTCTTT.

This rearrangement joins TRBV18 to TRBJ1-1, with D perhaps TRBD1 (5 bases). The germline gives CDR1 KGHSH, CDR2 LQKENI. The CDR3 sequence is 13 residues long. V was shortened by 6 bases and J by 6 bases, with 14 bases between the two germline ends. CDR3 nucleotide sequence: TGTGCCAGCTCCTGGGACTTCCGGTCTGAAGCTTTCTTT. Translating it yields CASSWDFRSEAFF.

V is TRBV29-1 and J is TRBJ1-4, with D maybe TRBD1 (5 bases). Germline lookup yields CDR1 SQVTM and CDR2 ANQGSEA. The V end was cut by 3 bases, the J end by 14 bases, with 19 bases between. The CDR3 length is 13 residues. CDR3 in DNA: TGCAGCGTTGATTTATCCCGGGGCGGTATGCTGTTTTTT. The encoded protein is CSVDLSRGGMLFF.

This chain connects TRBV11-3 to TRBJ2-5; 11 bases are a match to TRBD1. The CDR3 length is 16 residues. Looked up from germline, CDR1 is SGHNT and CDR2 is YENEEA. J was trimmed by 4 bases and V by 2 bases; bases with no gene match: 6. As DNA, the CDR3 is TGTGCCAGCAGCTTATCGGTGGGACAGGGGGGAGAGACCCAGTACTTC. Translated, it gives CASSLSVGQGGETQYF. Drawing the rest from reference TRBV11-3 and TRBJ2-5, the complete variable domain is EAGVVQSPRYKIIEKKQPVAFWCNPISGHNTLYWYLQNLGQGPELLIRYENEEAVDDSQLPKDRFSAERLKGVDSTLKIQPAELGDSAVYLCASSLSVGQGGETQYFGPGTRLLVL.

V gene TRBV7-2 combines with J gene TRBJ2-1, with 12 bases matching TRBD2. V lost 6 bases to trimming and J lost 9 bases; unmatched junction nucleotides: 12. From germline, CDR1 is SGHTA and CDR2 FQGNSA. The CDR3 has 16 amino acids. CDR3 DNA: TGTGCCAGCAGGCTGACTAGCGGGAGCTTCCTAGGTGAGCAGTTCTTC. Translating gives CASRLTSGSFLGEQFF.

This chain connects TRBV18 to TRBJ2-1; TRBD1 or TRBD2 may be the D gene (5 bases each). V shed 6 bases and J shed 15 bases, with 27 bases lying between them. Germline CDR1 reads KGHSH; CDR2 reads LQKENI. CDR3 length equals 15 residues. The CDR3 spells CASSRGTGPQEIVFF. The DNA for the CDR3 is TGTGCCAGCTCTAGGGGCACGGGACCGCAGGAGATAGTGTTCTTC.

The chain joins TRBV11-2 to TRBJ1-2; no reliable D call. Trimming took 1 base from V and 3 from J, leaving 6 bases between them. The germline gives CDR1 SGHAT, CDR2 FQNNGV. The CDR3 length is 13 residues. CDR3 residues: CASSLVRDYGYTF. Written as DNA, the CDR3 is TGTGCCAGCAGCTTAGTGCGGGACTATGGCTACACCTTC. The complete variable domain, with remaining parts taken from reference TRBV11-2 and TRBJ1-2, reads EAGVAQSPRYKIIEKRQSVAFWCNPISGHATLYWYQQILGQGPKLLIQFQNNGVVDDSQLPKDRFSAERLKGVDSTLKIQPAKLEDSAVYLCASSLVRDYGYTFGSGTRLTVV.

The chain couples TRBV7-2 to TRBJ2-2; D unresolved. Trimming left V 4 bases short and J 1 base short, with 10 bases between. There are 15 residues in the CDR3. Germline CDR1 and CDR2: SGHTA and FQGNSA. DNA of the CDR3: TGTGCCAGCAGCTCCCGGACCCGGAACACCGGGGAGCTGTTTTTT. Its protein is CASSSRTRNTGELFF.